One and the same sample provided the 3 T cell receptor beta chains below, sequenced in a study of blood T cell repertoires in COVID-19. Sequencing was performed with immunoSEQ multiplex PCR; in TCRdb, only in-frame clones are kept and a portion is missing. Counted here are approximately 260,000 clones, roughly 80% occurring once; the ten biggest clones make up around 3.6%. The sample taken for sequencing was PBMCs or T cells enriched from blood (not recorded which). The receptors derive from a middle-aged man who had recovered from COVID-19.

This clone was found a few times. The J gene is TRBJ1-4, the V gene TRBV30; unclear D gene. The CDR3 runs to 14 residues. Germline loops: CDR1 GTSNPN, CDR2 SVGIG (reference sequence). V was clipped by 0 bases and J by 7 bases, with 12 bases between them. The CDR3 region is CAWSVERLGEKLFF. The CDR3 DNA reads TGTGCCTGGAGTGTTGAGCGATTGGGTGAAAAACTGTTTTTT. Full variable domain (missing parts from reference TRBV30 and TRBJ1-4): SQTIHQWPATLVQPVGSPLSLECTVEGTSNPNLYWYRQAAGRGLQLLFYSVGIGQISSEVPQNLSASRPQDRQFILSSKKLLLSDSGFYLCAWSVERLGEKLFFGSGTQLSVL.

The chain joins TRBV25-1 to TRBJ2-1, with a weak D call TRBD1 (6 bases). The CDR3 contains 15 residues. V lost 9 bases, J lost 4 bases, and 19 bases lay in between. Germline assignment: CDR1 MGHDK and CDR2 SYGVNS. CDR3 coding DNA: TGTGCCAGTAACCCGGGACACCTACCTTACAATGAGCAGTTCTTC. Protein sequence: CASNPGHLPYNEQFF.

J is TRBJ1-2 and V is TRBV25-1; D not certain. V lost 4 bases and J 0 bases, leaving 12 bases between the germline ends. The CDR3 loop spans 15 amino acids. The V gene's germline CDR1 is MGHDK and CDR2 SYGVNS. CDR3 protein: CASSAGGGANYGYTF. The CDR3 region has the DNA TGTGCCAGCAGTGCCGGAGGTGGAGCTAACTATGGCTACACCTTC.